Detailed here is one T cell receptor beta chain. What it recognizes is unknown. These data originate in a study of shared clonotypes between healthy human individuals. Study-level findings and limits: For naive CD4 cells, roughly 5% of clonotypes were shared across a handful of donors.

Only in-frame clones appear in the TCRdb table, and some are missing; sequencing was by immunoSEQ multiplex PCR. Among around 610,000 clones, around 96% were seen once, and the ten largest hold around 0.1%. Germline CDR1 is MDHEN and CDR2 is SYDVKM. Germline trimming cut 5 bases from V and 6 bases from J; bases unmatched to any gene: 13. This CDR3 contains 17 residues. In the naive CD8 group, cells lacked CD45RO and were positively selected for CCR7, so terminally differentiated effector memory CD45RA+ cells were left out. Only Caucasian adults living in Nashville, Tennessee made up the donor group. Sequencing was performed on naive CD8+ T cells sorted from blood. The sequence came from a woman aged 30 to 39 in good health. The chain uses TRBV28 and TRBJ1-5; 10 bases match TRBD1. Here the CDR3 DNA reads TGTGCCAGCAGTCCCCTCGCCGGGACAGGGGAGGGTCAGCCCCAGCATTTT. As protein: CASSPLAGTGEGQPQHF.